This note documents a single T cell receptor beta chain sequence. One entry per CDR3 protein results from TCRdb running MiXCR on the 5' RACE reads. The profile shows about 270,000 distinct CDR3 sequences, roughly 32% of them singletons. The sample originates from a study of CD8 T cells in ankylosing spondylitis. The sequenced sample was blood, either unsorted or a sorted T cell fraction (not recorded which). This sequence was found in a male donor with ankylosing spondylitis or in good health (not recorded which).

In DNA form, the CDR3 reads TGTGCCAGCAGCGCCGTGGCAGGCCGCACTAGCACAGATACGCAGTATTTT. Amino acid sequence: CASSAVAGRTSTDTQYF. The V call is TRBV4-2, the J call TRBJ2-3, with D hard to call. The germline V and J ends were trimmed by 5 bases and 0 bases, with 18 bases remaining between them. The CDR3 covers 17 residues. Germline loops: CDR1 LGHNA, CDR2 YNFKEQ.